One T cell receptor (beta chain) is described in this entry. Which antigen it targets is not known. No base qualities exist here, and no much larger clone lies one base off it. This record belongs to a study of T cell responses to AZD1222 COVID-19 vaccine (dated by TCRdb to the early 2020s). Broadly, across the study: AZD1222 recipients whose second dose came at about 4 weeks and those whose second dose came at about 12 weeks were combined into one group, since spike-specific TCR depth and breadth did not differ between the two schedules. Trial participants were enrolled by age into 18-55, 56-69 and 70-plus year subgroups, with about 150, 27 and 61 TCR-sequenced participants respectively. TCR sequencing covered 230 or so trial participants: 200 to 220 given two doses of AZD1222 and about 26 given two doses of MenACWY control vaccine. The investigation overall reported the following: Vaccine-associated CD4 TCRs spanned the whole spike protein, with dominant responses in regions 160-218 and 743-854. A significant rise in spike-specific TCR breadth and depth was observed after two AZD1222 doses relative to day 0 and relative to MenACWY recipients. Because no day 14 peak-response samples were available, repertoires were characterized only after the peak T cell response. Conclusions about previously exposed vaccinees are limited because only five to seven AZD1222 recipients were SARS-CoV-2 seropositive at baseline. Most participants were white British and females outnumbered males, and the authors suggested that clonal diversity may have been underestimated. Reportedly, close to half of the unique spike-specific TCRs recognized epitopes lying outside the regions that are mutated in the B.1.351 and B.1.1.7 variants. The 56-69-year group was small, and its depth increase did not reach significance, likely because of low power.

The CDR3 regions of human TCRbeta chains were analyzed by immunosequencing. In the original analysis: TCRs in the repertoires were matched against a reference library of SARS-CoV-2-specific TCRs that had been generated with the MIRA antigen-specificity platform. Breadth was defined as the fraction of unique TCRs that were SARS-CoV-2-associated. Depth was defined as the fraction of total T cells that were SARS-CoV-2-associated. Using the MIRA data, each spike-specific TCR was assigned both to the spike region to which the TCR was reactive and to a CD4 or CD8 class. Log10-transformed breadth and depth values were compared by one-way ANOVA with Sidak's multiple comparisons tests. Entries here come from immuneACCESS through TCRdb and include only in-frame sequences with V and J called. Some clones fail to appear in such tables; in the studies checked, an unresolved V gene covers under half of the shortfall, and the cause of the remainder is unknown. The DNA was the basis for D and trimming; V, J and clone size are from that table. The sample table holds roughly 160,000 clones, of which about 93% were seen once. Approximately 0.69% of the sample is held by the ten biggest clonotypes.

Reading the label with the study, this specimen's time point is: baseline before first vaccination. Vaccinee samples came from UK trials COV001 and COV002, including a single-blind randomized controlled phase 2/3 trial of AZD1222 (ChAdOx1 nCoV-19) in healthy adults. For TCRbeta chain sequencing, PBMC samples were collected from trial participants at day 0 and at day 28 after the second dose. V gives up 6 bases and J gives up 6 bases, and the segment between their germline ends measures 12 bases. Including cysteine and phenylalanine, the CDR3 has 13 amino acids. Only the CDR3 DNA stays, 39 bases, in frame from base 1. CDR1 and CDR2 were assigned from the germline V gene (reference sequence) as LGHDT and YNNKEL.

Specimen: peripheral blood, collected on day 0 of AZD1222 vaccination. The chain joins TRBV3-1 (or the pseudogene TRBV3-2) to TRBJ2-1; too little of a D gene remains to name it. The sequence was obtained from an adult in good health. The DNA is TGTGCCAGCAGACGGAGTTCGAGCAATGAGCAGTTCTTC. Its product reads: CASRRSSSNEQFF.